The 10 T cell receptor beta chains below all came from one sample that was sequenced in a study of T-cell reconstitution after alpha-beta-depleted transplantation in children. Preparing the TCRbeta library involved the use of unique molecular identifiers. In TCRdb, the PCR reads were re-called with MiXCR into one record per CDR3 protein. The sample yields 670,000 or so distinct CDR3 sequences, about an eighth seen once. Sequenced here: PBMCs, sampled before TCRalphabeta/CD19-depleted stem cell transplant. These receptors were obtained from a girl aged 2 to 10 with congenital amegakaryocytic thrombocytopenia, due to receive a stem cell transplant.

For the CDR3, the DNA is TGTGCCAGCAGCGTAGGAAGGCCGACTAGCAACGGATGGAATGAGCAGTTCTTC. Residues: CASSVGRPTSNGWNEQFF. The rearrangement joins TRBV9 to TRBJ2-1; 7 positions match TRBD2. CDR1 and CDR2 from the germline V gene are SGDLS and YYNGEE. The CDR3 length is 18 residues. V gave up 0 bases and J gave up 7 bases; unmatched junction bases: 16. Full variable domain (rest looked up from reference TRBV9 and TRBJ2-1): DSGVTQTPKHLITATGQRVTLRCSPRSGDLSVYWYQQSLDQGLQFLIQYYNGEERAKGNILERFSAQQFPDLHSELNLSSLELGDSALYFCASSVGRPTSNGWNEQFFGPGTRLTVL.

Many counts were recorded for this clonotype. The junction does not match germline at one end; this may be a read error. The V gene is TRBV5-1, the J gene TRBJ2-1; weak D call: TRBD1 (5 bases). Germline assignment: CDR1 SGHRS and CDR2 YFSETQ. CDR3 length: 13 amino acids. The CDR3 DNA reads TGTGCCAGCAGCACAGGAACCTACAATGAGCAGTTCTTC. Translating gives CASSTGTYNEQFF. The whole variable domain, remainder taken from reference TRBV5-1 and TRBJ2-1, is KAGVTQTPRYLIKTRGQQVTLSCSPISGHRSVSWYQQTPGQGLQFLFEYFSETQRNKGNFPGRFSGRQFSNSRSEMNVSTLELGDSALYLCASSTGTYNEQFFGPGTRLTVL.

This clonotype was observed a handful of times. V gene TRBV20-1 combines with J gene TRBJ2-1; 10 nucleotides align to TRBD2. The CDR3 totals 18 residues. The germline CDR1 and CDR2 sequences are DFQATT and SNEGSKA (reference sequence). After removal of 1 base from V and 4 bases from J, the junction contained 13 bases not matched to a gene. CDR3 residues: CSARARLAGEGKYNEQFF. For the CDR3, the DNA is TGCAGTGCTAGAGCTCGGCTAGCGGGAGAGGGGAAGTACAATGAGCAGTTCTTC.

The chain combines TRBV7-2 with TRBJ2-1; D perhaps matches TRBD2 (6 bases). Germline CDR1 reads SGHTA; CDR2 reads FQGNSA. The V end lost 3 bases, the J end lost 4 bases, and 16 bases lay between the germline ends. The length of the CDR3 is 16 residues. The CDR3 protein is CASSLVSGYPYNEQFF. The CDR3 DNA reads TGTGCCAGCAGCTTGGTCAGCGGGTACCCTTACAATGAGCAGTTCTTC.

The chain uses TRBV5-1 and TRBJ2-7, with 7 bases matching TRBD2. Germline-derived CDR1 and CDR2 are SGHRS and YFSETQ. This CDR3 has 16 residues. J gave up 5 bases and V 4 bases, and 15 bases lay outside the gene matches. The CDR3 loop is CASSPRRGGVSDEQYF. CDR3 sequence (DNA): TGCGCCAGCAGCCCCAGGCGGGGAGGGGTATCGGACGAGCAGTACTTC.

This clonotype has a count of ten or more. This chain links TRBV20-1 with TRBJ1-5, with TRBD1 matching 9 bases. CDR1 is DFQATT and CDR2 is SNEGSKA in the germline V gene (reference sequence). V shed 5 bases, J shed 1 base, and the junction held 3 bases outside the gene matches. The CDR3 totals 14 residues. The CDR3 loop is CSAADRGSNQPQHF. As DNA, the CDR3 is TGCAGTGCTGCGGACAGGGGCAGCAATCAGCCCCAGCATTTT.

The sample holds a few counts of this clonotype. The J gene is TRBJ2-1, the V gene TRBV14; 10 bases fit TRBD2. Unmatched junction bases numbered 5, after V lost 3 bases and J lost 15 bases. This CDR3 is 12 amino acids long. The germline gives CDR1 SGHDN, CDR2 FVKESK. The DNA for the CDR3 is TGTGCCAGCAGCCAGGCCGGGACTAGCGCGTTCTTC. Translated: CASSQAGTSAFF.

The chain links TRBV27 to TRBJ2-7; tentative D call: TRBD1 (5 bases). The germline V gene encodes CDR1 MNHEY and CDR2 SMNVEV (reference sequence). This CDR3 comprises 15 residues. V lost 7 bases to trimming and J lost 3 bases, with 19 bases between them. The CDR3 DNA follows: TGTGCCAGCACCCAAACGGTGGGGCAGAGCTACGAGCAGTACTTC. It translates to CASTQTVGQSYEQYF.

This clonotype was seen a handful of times. The chain combines TRBV20-1 with TRBJ2-1; possible D gene TRBD2, 6 bases. Trimming took 0 bases from V and 8 from J, leaving 17 bases between them. The germline V gene encodes CDR1 DFQATT and CDR2 SNEGSKA (reference sequence). This CDR3 has 15 amino acids. CDR3 residues: CSARDPGRGSDEQFF. As DNA, the CDR3 is TGCAGTGCTAGAGATCCCGGGAGAGGTTCAGATGAGCAGTTCTTC.

The V and J genes are TRBV5-6 and TRBJ2-7; TRBD2 matches 13 bases. The DNA end favors TRBJ2-1, so the J call may be wrong. Germline-derived CDR1 and CDR2 are SGHDT and YYEEEE. The CDR3 covers 16 residues. The CDR3 coding sequence is TGTGCCAGCAGCTGGGGACTAGCGGGGCCTTCCTACGAGCAGTTCTTC. This codes for CASSWGLAGPSYEQFF.